This T cell receptor (beta chain) emerged from a study of beta chain features in type 1 diabetes (dated by TCRdb to the late 2010s). In the study overall: Mean age, gender distribution, total cell number and subset yield did not differ between patients and healthy donors. Regulatory and stem cell-like memory subsets were obtained from only 8 patients and about 8 healthy donors, while naive and central memory subsets were obtained from all 28 donors. In the study, recently diagnosed type 1 diabetes patients and matched healthy donors were compared on the TCRB repertoires of their sorted circulating CD4+ T cell subsets. A total of 100 million to 140 million sorted cells were examined across all samples, and the number of cells per subset was strongly correlated with RNA yield. Study-level results and caveats: Because cDNA was sequenced instead of genomic DNA, highly expressing activated cells could be over-represented, though the groups showed no difference in activation or CD3 levels. PCR may preferentially amplify shorter templates, but because patient and control samples were amplified and corrected together, any resulting skew would affect both groups equally. Because the HLA sub-analyses included only small numbers of individuals, any influence of HLA type on TCRB rearrangement was left unresolved. Type 1 diabetes patients showed a moderate but significant shortening of TCRB CDR3 length in all four CD4+ subsets. At VDJ recombination sites, patients with type 1 diabetes made fewer insertions and deleted more nucleotides, a pattern implying thymic rearrangement abnormalities. The naive, central memory and regulatory TCRB repertoires appeared to resemble one another more closely among patients than among healthy donors.

The entire isolated RNA was reverse transcribed using the High Capacity cDNA Reverse Transcription Kit, and thus expressed TCRB transcripts were sequenced. Deep immunoSEQ sequencing was applied to naive, central memory and regulatory T cell samples, giving an average of approximately 4 million total reads per sample. Sorted cells were lysed in RLT buffer and RNA was extracted with DNase-treated RNeasy Micro or Mini kits, depending on cell number. To prevent cross-contamination, each cell subset was processed individually, whereas patient and healthy donor samples were processed jointly. Using the immunoSEQ multiplex PCR, TCRB sequences were amplified from cDNA into 87-bp fragments spanning the CDR3 region. Sequencing of the amplicons was performed on the Illumina HiSeq platform. In the paper's pipeline: Synthetic template baselines were used to correct PCR bias computationally, reads within Hamming distance 2 were collapsed together, and singletons that could not be merged were discarded. Reads were aligned against IMGT so that V, D and J genes, CDR3 length and insertions or deletions at six rearrangement sites could be assigned. Within each subset, clonotype counts were normalized to the number of sorted cells before true diversity and Gini coefficients were calculated with the tcR R package. The overlap coefficient, calculated on TCRB nucleotide sequences, was used to measure repertoire sharing. Out-of-frame TCRB sequences from naive cells were analyzed to stand in for the pre-selection repertoire. TCRdb provides this immuneACCESS table in a form limited to in-frame rearrangements. Some clones are lacking; in checked studies, under half of them reflect an unresolved V gene, and why the rest are absent is not known. That table furnishes V, J and clone size, whereas the DNA furnished D and trimming. Counted in this sample were about 300,000 clones; approximately 12% of them appeared once. The ten largest clones capture about 0.015% of the sample.

Including cysteine and phenylalanine, the CDR3 has 15 amino acids. Of all the DNA, just the CDR3 is kept, 45 bases in frame from base 1. The germline V gene supplies CDR1 LGHNA and CDR2 YSLEER. Compared with germline, V lacks 4 bases and J lacks 6 bases; bases without a gene match: 7. This clone was picked up a small number of times. The target of this receptor is not known. Base qualities are missing; no much larger clone stands one base away. Each donor gave one peripheral blood draw, averaging approximately 0.12 L, which was collected into heparinised tubes. A BD FACSAria II was used to sort naive, central memory, regulatory and stem cell-like memory CD4+ T cells with a panel that included CD45RO, CCR7, CD25, CD127, CD95 and CD27. All sorted populations exceeded 98% purity. PBMCs were isolated immediately by Lymphoprep density gradient centrifugation and stained directly without culture. To minimize batch effects, samples were stained and sorted in pairs, one healthy donor with one patient per experiment.

The sequence links TRBV4-3 to TRBJ2-1; 9 bases in between match TRBD2. What was sequenced was naive CD4+ T cells from blood. Explained via the paper, the cell subset or site label denotes: true naive CD4+ T cells. This receptor was obtained from a woman aged 18-35 years with type 1 diabetes. CDR3 loop: CASSRRLAGFNEQFF. The nucleotide sequence is given as TGCGCCAGCAGCCGCCGGCTAGCGGGATTCAATGAGCAGTTCTTC.